This TCR beta chain was observed in a study of cytomegalovirus exposure and HLA in healthy donors. Study-wide points: Apparent HLA restriction characterized most CMV-associated TCR beta chains in a later analysis. Data from an earlier analysis indicated that most TCR beta V segments were productive either about 87% or about 30% of the time.

Points on this clone: Its antigen is currently unknown.

A multiplex PCR was run with 60 Vbeta primers and 13 Jbeta primers. Profiling relied on immunoSEQ multiplex PCR, and the TCRdb table lists in-frame clones only, not all of them. The sample has tens of thousands of clones; almost 85% are singletons. Per germline, CDR1 LNHDA and CDR2 SQIVND (reference sequence). The J segment lost 2 bases and the V segment lost 11 bases, leaving 13 bases of the junction unmatched. The CDR3 loop spans 17 amino acids. J is TRBJ1-5 and V is TRBV19; 12 bases fit TRBD1. The sample was PBMCs. The TCR comes from a middle-aged man in good health and CMV-seronegative. The CDR3: CASGGTGGKGGNQPQHF. The CDR3 DNA reads TGTGCCTCGGGCGGGACAGGGGGCAAGGGGGGCAATCAGCCCCAGCATTTT.